This entry is about one T cell receptor (beta chain). Its cognate antigen is unknown. The data were obtained in a study of Tregs in tolerant kidney transplant recipients. Study-level findings and limits: Biological reproducibility was not directly addressed, but technical replication error appeared minimal.

The data were produced by immunoSEQ multiplex PCR, yet TCRdb's version contains in-frame clones alone and is incomplete. The repertoire includes 46,000 or so clones, around 90% of them detected once, and 0.6% to 0.7% sits in the top ten. Specimen: Tregs from blood. The sequence was obtained from a human donor in good health.

The CDR3 spells CASSLVGAGELFF. DNA for the CDR3: TGCGCCAGCAGCTTGGTCGGGGCCGGGGAGCTGTTTTTT. The chain joins TRBV5-1 to TRBJ2-2; TRBD2 might be the D (5 bases). V lost 0 bases, J lost 6 bases, and 6 bases lay in between. The length of the CDR3 is 13 residues. Germline V CDR1 and CDR2: SGHRS, YFSETQ. The full variable domain, in which reference TRBV5-1 and TRBJ2-2 provide the parts outside the CDR3, is KAGVTQTPRYLIKTRGQQVTLSCSPISGHRSVSWYQQTPGQGLQFLFEYFSETQRNKGNFPGRFSGRQFSNSRSEMNVSTLELGDSALYLCASSLVGAGELFFGEGSRLTVL.